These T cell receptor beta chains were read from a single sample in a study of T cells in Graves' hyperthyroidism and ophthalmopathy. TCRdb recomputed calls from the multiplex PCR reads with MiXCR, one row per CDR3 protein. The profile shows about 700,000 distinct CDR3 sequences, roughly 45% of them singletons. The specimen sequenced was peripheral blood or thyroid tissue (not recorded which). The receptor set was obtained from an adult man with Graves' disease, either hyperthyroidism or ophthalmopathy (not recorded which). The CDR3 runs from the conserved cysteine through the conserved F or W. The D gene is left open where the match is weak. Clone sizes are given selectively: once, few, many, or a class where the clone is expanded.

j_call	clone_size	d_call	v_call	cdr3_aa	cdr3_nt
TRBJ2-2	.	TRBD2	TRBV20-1	CSATRAGVGNTGELFF	TGCAGTGCTACAAGAGCGGGGGTAGGGAACACCGGGGAGCTGTTTTTT
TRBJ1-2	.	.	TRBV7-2	CASSLFAQDYGYTF	TGTGCCAGCAGCTTATTTGCTCAGGACTATGGCTACACCTTC
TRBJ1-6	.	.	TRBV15	CATSSGVTGSSPLHF	TGTGCCACCAGCAGCGGTGTGACGGGGAGTTCACCCCTCCACTTT
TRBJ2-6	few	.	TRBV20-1	CSARDLFTGPTSGANVLTF	TGCAGTGCTAGAGATTTGTTTACGGGTCCGACCTCTGGGGCCAACGTCCTGACTTTC
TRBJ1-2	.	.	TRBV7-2	CASSPDKGQGYGYTF	TGTGCCAGCAGCCCTGACAAGGGGCAAGGGTATGGCTACACCTTC
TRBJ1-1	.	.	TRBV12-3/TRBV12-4	CASKLGGVTEAFF	TGTGCCAGCAAGCTAGGTGGGGTCACTGAAGCTTTCTTT
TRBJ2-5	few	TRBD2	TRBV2	CASSLVAGAGETQYF	TGTGCCAGCAGTCTGGTAGCGGGAGCGGGGGAGACCCAGTACTTC
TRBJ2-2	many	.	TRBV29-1	CSVEKGMNTGELFF	TGCAGCGTTGAAAAGGGTATGAACACCGGGGAGCTGTTTTTT
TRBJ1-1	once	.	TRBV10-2	CASIPGPENTVEAFF	TGCGCCAGCATACCGGGGCCTGAGAACACCGTCGAAGCTTTCTTT
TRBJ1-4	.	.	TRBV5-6	CASSFYSEKLFF	TGTGCCAGCAGCTTTTACAGTGAAAAACTGTTTTTT
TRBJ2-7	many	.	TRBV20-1	CSARVGQRYEQYF	TGCAGTGCTAGAGTAGGCCAAAGGTACGAGCAGTACTTC
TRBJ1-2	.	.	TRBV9	CASTQGGARGYTF	TGTGCCAGCACCCAGGGAGGGGCGAGGGGCTACACCTTC
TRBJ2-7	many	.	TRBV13	CASSSPNRGYEQYF	TGTGCCAGCAGCTCCCCCAACAGAGGCTACGAGCAGTACTTC
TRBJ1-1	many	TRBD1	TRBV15	CATSRSGQGMNTEAFF	TGTGCCACCAGCAGAAGCGGACAGGGGATGAACACTGAAGCTTTCTTT
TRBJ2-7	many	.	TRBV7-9	CASSFGGGGYEQYF	TGTGCCAGCAGCTTTGGAGGAGGGGGCTACGAGCAGTACTTC
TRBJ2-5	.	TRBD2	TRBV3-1	CASSEGTSGMVGETQYF	TGTGCCAGCAGCGAAGGGACTAGCGGGATGGTTGGGGAGACCCAGTACTTC
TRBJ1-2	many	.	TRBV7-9	CASSIDRYGYTF	TGTGCCAGCAGTATTGACAGATATGGCTACACCTTC
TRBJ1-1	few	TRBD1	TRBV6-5	CASSSSSGGTEAFF	TGTGCCAGCAGTTCGAGTTCAGGGGGCACTGAAGCTTTCTTT
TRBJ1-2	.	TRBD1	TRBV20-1	CSARGHRDRGHGYTF	TGCAGTGCTAGAGGACACCGGGACAGGGGGCACGGCTACACCTTC
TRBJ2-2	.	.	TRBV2	CASWGRVELFF	TGTGCCAGCTGGGGACGTGTGGAGCTGTTTTTT
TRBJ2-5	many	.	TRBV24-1	CATSDSGGTETQYF	TGTGCCACCAGTGACTCAGGGGGGACAGAGACCCAGTACTTC
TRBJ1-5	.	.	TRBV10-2	CAISEGGDGNQPQHF	TGTGCCATCAGTGAGGGGGGGGATGGCAATCAGCCCCAGCATTTT
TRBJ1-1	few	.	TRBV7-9	CASSPGPRNTEAFF	TGTGCCAGCAGCCCCGGACCGAGGAACACTGAAGCTTTCTTT
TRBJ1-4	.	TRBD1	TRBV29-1	CSANPGGNEKLFF	TGCAGCGCTAACCCAGGGGGCAACGAAAAACTGTTTTTT
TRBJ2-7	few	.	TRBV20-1	CSARGKLGPYEQYF	TGCAGTGCTAGAGGGAAGCTCGGTCCCTACGAGCAGTACTTC
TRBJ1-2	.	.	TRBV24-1	CATSRPGYTF	TGTGCCACCAGTCGTCCAGGCTACACCTTC
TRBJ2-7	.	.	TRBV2	CASRADYVYEQYF	TGTGCCAGCAGGGCGGACTATGTCTACGAGCAGTACTTC
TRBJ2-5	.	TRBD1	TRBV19	CASSDRAQEAQYF	TGTGCCAGTTCGGACAGGGCCCAAGAGGCCCAGTACTTC
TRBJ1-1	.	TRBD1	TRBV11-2	CASSLGRPDRGTEAFF	TGTGCCAGCAGCTTAGGGCGACCGGACAGGGGAACTGAAGCTTTCTTT